A single sample gave rise to the 14 T cell receptor beta chains below, sequenced in a study of T cells in Graves' hyperthyroidism and ophthalmopathy (dated by TCRdb to about 2019). The library was prepared using multiplex PCR. The run used an Illumina HiSeq 2000. The TCR beta CDR3 regions were amplified from the RNA transcripts. The TCR CDR3 was subjected to a first round of RT-PCR using the HTBI primer set and the Qiagen OneStep RT-PCR kit. Using fastp trimming at Q25 and MiXCR clonotype assembly, TCRdb reanalyzed the public sequencing data and kept in-frame beta chains. Each CDR3 protein gets just one entry, which takes the most common genes and DNA from the rows behind it. A total of fewer than 500,000 distinct CDR3 sequences appear in this sample, approximately 14% of them only once. Together, the top ten hold less than 15% of the sample. The source material was blood. Source of these receptors: a man aged 18 to 29 with Graves' ophthalmopathy.

This clonotype has a handful of counts. V is TRBV20-1 and J is TRBJ2-2; 7 nucleotides line up with TRBD2. From germline, CDR1 is DFQATT and CDR2 SNEGSKA (reference sequence). Losses at the gene ends were 6 bases for V and 6 bases for J; bases not matched to a gene: 13. CDR3 length equals 15 residues. CDR3: CSATPRGSNAGELFF. The DNA for the CDR3 is TGCAGTGCCACCCCCCGCGGGAGTAACGCCGGGGAGCTGTTTTTT.

This clonotype was seen repeatedly, ten times or more. The chain links TRBV6-6 to TRBJ1-3; no clear D. From germline, CDR1 is MNHNY and CDR2 SVGAGI (reference sequence). V lost 0 bases to trimming and J lost 2 bases, with 8 bases between them. The CDR3 totals 15 residues. The CDR3 bases are TGTGCCAGCAGTTACTCGTCAGGAGCTGGAAACACCATATATTTT. This sequence encodes CASSYSSGAGNTIYF.

The chain combines TRBV3-1 with TRBJ2-5, with TRBD2 identical over 13 bases. The CDR3 covers 20 residues. V shed 0 bases and J 1 base; nucleotides not matched to a gene: 11. CDR1 LGHDT and CDR2 YNNKEL come from the germline V gene (reference sequence). The CDR3 coding sequence is TGTGCCAGCAGCCAAGACCCTGTGACTAGCGGGGGGCGGGCCCAAGAGACCCAGTACTTC. Translated: CASSQDPVTSGGRAQETQYF.

The J gene is TRBJ2-1, the V gene TRBV4-2; 14 nucleotides agree with TRBD2. The CDR3 is 18 amino acids. Germline V gene lookup returns CDR1 LGHNA and CDR2 YNFKEQ. V shed 4 bases, J shed 7 bases, and the junction held 12 bases outside the gene matches. The CDR3 loop reads CASSLTHGLAGGRNEQFF. The CDR3 nucleotides are TGTGCCAGCAGCCTAACCCATGGACTAGCGGGGGGCAGGAATGAGCAGTTCTTC.

As to this clonotype: This sequence may be a read error, since a much larger clone differs from it by one base. This chain links TRBV12-3 or TRBV12-4 with TRBJ2-6, with 7 bases aligning to TRBD2. The trim removed 5 bases at V and 3 bases at J, leaving 4 bases unmatched. There are 15 residues in the CDR3. The CDR3 nucleotides are TGTGCCAGCAGTACCCGGGGGGTTGGGGCCAACGTCCTGACTTTC. As protein: CASSTRGVGANVLTF.

This clonotype was counted between two and nine times. It may be a read error: a sequence one base away is much more abundant. The chain links TRBV7-9 to TRBJ2-6; 8 bases agree with TRBD1. CDR1 and CDR2 from the germline V gene are SEHNR and FQNEAQ (reference sequence). CDR3 length equals 16 residues. CDR3 nucleotide sequence: TGTGCCAGCAGCGAATATCAGGGGGCCGGGGCCGACGTCCTGACTTTC. As protein: CASSEYQGAGADVLTF. The whole variable domain, filled in from reference TRBV7-9 and TRBJ2-6, reads DTGVSQNPRHKITKRGQNVTFRCDPISEHNRLYWYRQTLGQGPEFLTYFQNEAQLEKSRLLSDRFSAERPKGSFSTLEIQRTEQGDSAMYLCASSEYQGAGADVLTFGAGSRLTVL.

This clonotype was seen at least ten times. The chain recombines TRBV5-1 with TRBJ2-6; D gene unclear. Germline loops: CDR1 SGHRS, CDR2 YFSETQ. Trimming stripped 3 bases from V and 3 bases from J, with 7 bases between. CDR3 length equals 14 residues. CDR3 amino acids: CASSWRDGANVLTF. The CDR3 region has the DNA TGCGCCAGCAGCTGGAGAGATGGGGCCAACGTCCTGACTTTC. Combining the CDR3 with reference TRBV5-1 and TRBJ2-6 gives the whole variable domain KAGVTQTPRYLIKTRGQQVTLSCSPISGHRSVSWYQQTPGQGLQFLFEYFSETQRNKGNFPGRFSGRQFSNSRSEMNVSTLELGDSALYLCASSWRDGANVLTFGAGSRLTVL.

The V and J genes are TRBV27 and TRBJ2-4, with TRBD1 identical over 9 bases. This CDR3 spans 15 amino acids. Trimming took 6 bases from V and 1 from J; bases not matched to a gene: 4. Germline CDR1 is MNHEY and CDR2 is SMNVEV (reference sequence). The CDR3 sequence is CASRRQGEAKNIQYF. CDR3 DNA: TGTGCCAGCAGAAGACAGGGGGAGGCCAAAAACATTCAGTACTTC.

This clonotype has ten or more counts. The chain employs TRBV10-3 and TRBJ1-5; a possible D gene is TRBD1 (5 bases). Germline values: CDR1 ENHRY, CDR2 SYGVKD. V lost 0 bases and J 4 bases, leaving 13 bases between the germline ends. This CDR3 contains 16 residues. The DNA for the CDR3 is TGTGCCATCAGTGAGTCTGTGGGGACGGAGAATCAGCCCCAGCATTTT. Its translation: CAISESVGTENQPQHF.

This clonotype was found many times. This rearrangement joins TRBV7-2 to TRBJ1-2; 9 bases are a match to TRBD1. The CDR3 sequence is 13 residues long. Germline V lookup: CDR1 SGHTA, CDR2 FQGNSA. The ends lost 5 bases at V and 7 bases at J; junction bases unmatched: 5. In DNA form, the CDR3 reads TGTGCCAGCAGCCGAACAGGGGGCTTTGGCTACACCTTC. Translation gives CASSRTGGFGYTF.

Ten or more counts support this clonotype. The chain links TRBV4-1 to TRBJ1-1; the D is unclear. V lost 2 bases and J lost 4, with 11 bases in between. This CDR3 has 14 amino acids. CDR1 MGHRA and CDR2 YSYEKL come from the germline V gene. This CDR3 reads CASSQPTRTTEAFF. Written as DNA, the CDR3 is TGCGCCAGCAGCCAACCTACTAGGACCACTGAAGCTTTCTTT.

The rearrangement uses TRBV11-1 and TRBJ2-2; possibly TRBD2 for D (6 bases). There are 16 residues in the CDR3. Trimming removed 1 base from V and 6 bases from J, with 15 bases in between. Germline V CDR1 and CDR2: SGHAT, FQDESV (reference sequence). The CDR3 bases are TGTGCCAGCAGCTTAGACGGGACTTTTGATTCCGGGGAGCTGTTTTTT. Its translation: CASSLDGTFDSGELFF.

This clonotype was detected only a few times. The chain joins TRBV5-4 to TRBJ2-5; D may be TRBD1 (6 bases). The CDR3 has 13 residues. Germline CDR1 SGHNT, CDR2 YYREEE (reference sequence). Trimming took 1 base from V and 3 from J, leaving 7 bases between them. CDR3 amino acids: CASSLRDKETQYF. Here the CDR3 DNA reads TGTGCCAGCAGCTTGAGGGACAAAGAGACCCAGTACTTC.

With respect to this clonotype: At one boundary the junction diverges from the germline segment, which might be a read error. The chain joins TRBV5-1 to TRBJ2-3; no firm D call. CDR3 length equals 12 residues. Germline CDR1 and CDR2: SGHRS and YFSETQ. CDR3 in amino acids: CASSFSTDAQYF. Here the CDR3 DNA reads TGCGCCAGCAGCTTCTCCACAGATGCGCAGTATTTT. Full variable domain (remainder filled in from reference TRBV5-1 and TRBJ2-3): KAGVTQTPRYLIKTRGQQVTLSCSPISGHRSVSWYQQTPGQGLQFLFEYFSETQRNKGNFPGRFSGRQFSNSRSEMNVSTLELGDSALYLCASSFSTDAQYFGPGTRLTVL.